This T cell receptor (beta chain) is from a study of blood T cells in healthy people across ages. About the research overall: Per every two T cells, about one barcoded beta molecule was captured by template switching.

CDR3 size: 18 residues. Trimming cost V 1 base and J 4 bases; bases outside gene matches: 12. Looked up from germline, CDR1 is LNHNV and CDR2 is YYDKDF (reference sequence). Comment on this clonotype: Antigen unknown.

Every donor contributed ten milliliters of peripheral blood by blood draw. PCR was performed a second time for about 7 to 12 cycles using a sample-barcoded 5' primer and a J-beta primer mix. Via MiXCR, TCRdb re-called the 5' RACE reads, giving one row per CDR3 protein. This table has over 500,000 distinct CDR3 sequences, about 50% appearing once. Study-wide results and limits: Long-lived and aged donors differed, with more naive CD4+ cells and higher diversity in the long-lived.

The sequenced sample was blood. This TCR came from a woman aged 80 or over in good health. The chain links TRBV15 to TRBJ1-2, with TRBD1 matching over 10 bases. DNA for the CDR3: TGTGCCACCAGCAGAGGGGACAGGGGAAGAGAGTGGGCCTATGGCTACACCTTC. Amino acid sequence: CATSRGDRGREWAYGYTF.